The present TCR beta chain was sequenced within a study of blood T cell repertoires in COVID-19. Study-level background: The origin of the acute and convalescent COVID-19 samples was the United States, Italy and Spain.

Trimming took off 2 bases at V and 6 bases at J, with 19 bases between the two ends. Germline assignment: CDR1 MNHNS and CDR2 SASEGT. The CDR3 loop spans 17 amino acids. Authors' methods: Reference gene primers were amplified, and this amplification served to estimate nucleated cell counts. Sequencing used immunoSEQ multiplex PCR; TCRdb keeps in-frame clones, though not all of them. V and J calls and clone size are copied from that table; D and trimming were computed from the DNA. The profile shows approximately 330,000 clones, nearly 90% of them singletons. Sequencing was performed on peripheral blood. This sequence originates from a woman in her 40s with COVID-19, enrolled during active disease. This chain connects TRBV6-1 to TRBJ2-2, with D possibly matching TRBD1 (5 bases). CDR3 nucleotide sequence: TGTGCCAGCAGTGAAATTTTCTCACAGGCGCGCCCCGGGGAGCTGTTTTTT. It encodes CASSEIFSQARPGELFF.